This T cell receptor (beta chain) was recorded in a study of cytotoxic CD8 clonotypes in ibrutinib-treated CLL. This clone came up a few times. Profiling relied on immunoSEQ multiplex PCR, and the TCRdb table lists in-frame clones only, not all of them. The repertoire holds roughly 9,000 clones, with 60% to 75% as singletons. V lost 0 bases to trimming and J lost 5 bases, with 5 bases between them. The CDR3 totals 12 residues. Looked up from germline, CDR1 is SGDLS and CDR2 is YYNGEE. Sequences were derived from PBMCs, sampled before ibrutinib treatment. The TCR originated in a human donor with chronic lymphocytic leukemia. The J gene is TRBJ1-2, the V gene TRBV9; D remains unclear. The CDR3 DNA is TGTGCCAGCAGCGTAGAACTATATGGCTACACCTTC. Amino acids: CASSVELYGYTF.